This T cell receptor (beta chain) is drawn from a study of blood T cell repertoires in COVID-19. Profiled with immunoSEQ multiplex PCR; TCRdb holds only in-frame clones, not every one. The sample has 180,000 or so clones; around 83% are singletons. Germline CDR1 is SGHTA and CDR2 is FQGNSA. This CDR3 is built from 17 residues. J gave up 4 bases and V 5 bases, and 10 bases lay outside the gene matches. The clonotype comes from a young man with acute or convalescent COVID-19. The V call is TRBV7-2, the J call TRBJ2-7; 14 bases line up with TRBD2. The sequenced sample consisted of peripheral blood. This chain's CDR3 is CASSLVGTSGGKYEQYF. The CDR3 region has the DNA TGTGCCAGCAGCCTCGTTGGGACTAGCGGGGGTAAATACGAGCAGTACTTC.